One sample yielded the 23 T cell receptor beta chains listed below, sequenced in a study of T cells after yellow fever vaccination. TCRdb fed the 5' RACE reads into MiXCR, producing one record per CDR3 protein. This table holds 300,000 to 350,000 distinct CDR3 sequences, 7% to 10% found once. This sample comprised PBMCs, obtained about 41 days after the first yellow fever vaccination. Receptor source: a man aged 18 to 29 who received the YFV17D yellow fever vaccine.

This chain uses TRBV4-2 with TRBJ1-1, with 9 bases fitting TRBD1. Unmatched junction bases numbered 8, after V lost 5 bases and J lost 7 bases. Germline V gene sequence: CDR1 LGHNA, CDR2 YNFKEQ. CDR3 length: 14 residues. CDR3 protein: CASSYEGQGSEAFF. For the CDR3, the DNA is TGTGCCAGCAGCTACGAGGGACAGGGAAGTGAAGCTTTCTTT.

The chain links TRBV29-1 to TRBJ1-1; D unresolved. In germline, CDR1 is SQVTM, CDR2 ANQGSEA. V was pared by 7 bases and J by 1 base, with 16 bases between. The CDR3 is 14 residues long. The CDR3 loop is CSGSASGKNTEAFF. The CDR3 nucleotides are TGCAGCGGATCAGCGTCGGGGAAGAACACTGAAGCTTTCTTT.

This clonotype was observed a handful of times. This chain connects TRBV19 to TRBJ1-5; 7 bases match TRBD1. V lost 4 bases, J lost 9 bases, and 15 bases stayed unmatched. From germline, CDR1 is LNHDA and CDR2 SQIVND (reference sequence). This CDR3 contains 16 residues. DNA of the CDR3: TGTGCCAGTAGTACAGGGGACAGTCTGGGTGTTATGCCCCAGCATTTT. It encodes CASSTGDSLGVMPQHF.

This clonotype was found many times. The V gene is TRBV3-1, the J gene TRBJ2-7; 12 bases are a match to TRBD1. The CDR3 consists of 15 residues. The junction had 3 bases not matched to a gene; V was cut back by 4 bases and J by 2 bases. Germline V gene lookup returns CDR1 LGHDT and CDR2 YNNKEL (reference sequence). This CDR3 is CASSPGTGGPYEQYF. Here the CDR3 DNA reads TGTGCCAGCAGCCCCGGGACAGGGGGCCCCTACGAGCAGTACTTC.

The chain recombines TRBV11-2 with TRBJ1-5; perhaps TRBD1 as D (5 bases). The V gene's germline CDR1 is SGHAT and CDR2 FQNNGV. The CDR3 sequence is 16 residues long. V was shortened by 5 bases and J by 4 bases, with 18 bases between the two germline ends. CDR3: CASSPNTGPLNQPQHF. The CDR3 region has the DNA TGTGCCAGCAGCCCTAATACAGGACCTCTGAATCAGCCCCAGCATTTT.

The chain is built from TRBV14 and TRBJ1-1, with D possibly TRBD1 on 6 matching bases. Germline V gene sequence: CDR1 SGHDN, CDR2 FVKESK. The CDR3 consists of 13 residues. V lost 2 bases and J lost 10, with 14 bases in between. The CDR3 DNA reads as TGTGCCAGCAGCCAACATTCAGGGGCGGCAGCTTTCTTT. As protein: CASSQHSGAAAFF.

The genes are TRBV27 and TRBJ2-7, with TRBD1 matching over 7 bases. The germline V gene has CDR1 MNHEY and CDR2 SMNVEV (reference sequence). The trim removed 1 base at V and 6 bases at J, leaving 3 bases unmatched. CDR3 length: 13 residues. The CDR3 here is CASSLLQGSEQYF. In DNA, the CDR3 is TGTGCCAGCAGTTTATTACAGGGGTCCGAGCAGTACTTC.

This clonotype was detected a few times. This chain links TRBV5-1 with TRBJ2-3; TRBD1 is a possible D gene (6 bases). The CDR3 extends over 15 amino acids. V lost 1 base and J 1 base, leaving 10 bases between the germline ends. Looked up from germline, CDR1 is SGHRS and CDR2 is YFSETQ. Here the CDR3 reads CASSLWGPGTDTQYF. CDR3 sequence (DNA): TGCGCCAGCAGCTTGTGGGGGCCGGGCACAGATACGCAGTATTTT.

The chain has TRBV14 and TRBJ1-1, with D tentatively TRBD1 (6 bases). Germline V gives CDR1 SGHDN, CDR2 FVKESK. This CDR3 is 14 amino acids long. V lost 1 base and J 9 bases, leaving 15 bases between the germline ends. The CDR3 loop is CASSQVWGAEQAFF. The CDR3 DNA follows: TGTGCCAGCAGCCAAGTTTGGGGGGCGGAACAAGCTTTCTTT. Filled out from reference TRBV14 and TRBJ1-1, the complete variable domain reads EAGVTQFPSHSVIEKGQTVTLRCDPISGHDNLYWYRRVMGKEIKFLLHFVKESKQDESGMPNNRFLAERTGGTYSTLKVQPAELEDSGVYFCASSQVWGAEQAFFGQGTRLTVV.

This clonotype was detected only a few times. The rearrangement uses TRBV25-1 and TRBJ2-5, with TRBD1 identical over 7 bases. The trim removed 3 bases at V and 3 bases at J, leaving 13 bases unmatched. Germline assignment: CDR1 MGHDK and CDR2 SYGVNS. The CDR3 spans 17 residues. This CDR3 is CASSDDMTGLKKETQYF. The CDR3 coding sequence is TGTGCCAGCAGTGATGACATGACAGGGTTGAAGAAAGAGACCCAGTACTTC.

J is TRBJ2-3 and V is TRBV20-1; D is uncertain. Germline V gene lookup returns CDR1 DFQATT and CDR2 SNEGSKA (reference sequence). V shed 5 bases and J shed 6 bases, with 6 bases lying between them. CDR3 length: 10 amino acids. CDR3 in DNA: TGCAGTGCTGCAAGGGATACGCAGTATTTT. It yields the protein CSAARDTQYF.

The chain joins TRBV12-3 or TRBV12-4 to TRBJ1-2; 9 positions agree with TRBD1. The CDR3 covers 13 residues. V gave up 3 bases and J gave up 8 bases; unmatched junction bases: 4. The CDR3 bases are TGTGCCAGCAGTTTCCGACAGGGGGTAGGCTACACCTTC. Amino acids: CASSFRQGVGYTF.

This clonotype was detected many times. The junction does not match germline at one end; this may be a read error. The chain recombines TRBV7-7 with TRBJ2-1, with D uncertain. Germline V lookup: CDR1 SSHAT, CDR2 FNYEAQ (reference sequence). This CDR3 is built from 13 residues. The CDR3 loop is CASSSAWGGEQFF. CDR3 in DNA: TGTGCTAGCAGCTCGGCGTGGGGTGGTGAGCAGTTCTTC.

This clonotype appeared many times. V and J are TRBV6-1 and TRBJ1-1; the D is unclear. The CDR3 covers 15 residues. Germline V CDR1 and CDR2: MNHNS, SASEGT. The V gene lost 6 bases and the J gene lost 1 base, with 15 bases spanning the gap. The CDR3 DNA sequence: TGTGCCAGCAGCCCCCCGCTCTTGCCGAACACTGAAGCTTTCTTT. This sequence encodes CASSPPLLPNTEAFF.

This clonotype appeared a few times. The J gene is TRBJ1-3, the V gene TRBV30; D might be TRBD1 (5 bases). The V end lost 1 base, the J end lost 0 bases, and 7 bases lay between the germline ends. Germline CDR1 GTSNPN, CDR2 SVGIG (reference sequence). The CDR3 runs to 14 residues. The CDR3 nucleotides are TGTGCCTGGAGTGCGACAGCCTCTGGAAACACCATATATTTT. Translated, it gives CAWSATASGNTIYF.

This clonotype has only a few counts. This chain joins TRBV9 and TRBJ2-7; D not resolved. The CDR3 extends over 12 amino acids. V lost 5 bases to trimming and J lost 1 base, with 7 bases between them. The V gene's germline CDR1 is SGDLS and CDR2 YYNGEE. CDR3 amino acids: CASRASSYEQYV. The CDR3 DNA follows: TGTGCCAGCAGGGCGAGTTCCTACGAGCAGTACGTC.

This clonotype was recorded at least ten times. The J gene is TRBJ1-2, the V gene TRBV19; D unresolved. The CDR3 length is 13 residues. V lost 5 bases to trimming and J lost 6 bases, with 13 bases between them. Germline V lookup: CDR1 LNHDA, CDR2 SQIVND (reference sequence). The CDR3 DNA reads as TGTGCCAGTAGTGATCGGAAGCGGGATGGCTACACCTTC. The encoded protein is CASSDRKRDGYTF.

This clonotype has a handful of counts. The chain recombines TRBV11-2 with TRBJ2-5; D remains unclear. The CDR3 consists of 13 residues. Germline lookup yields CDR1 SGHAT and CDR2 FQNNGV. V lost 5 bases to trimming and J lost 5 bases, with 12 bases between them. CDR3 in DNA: TGTGCCAGCAGCCCAACAGCCCTTGAGACCCAGTACTTC. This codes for CASSPTALETQYF.

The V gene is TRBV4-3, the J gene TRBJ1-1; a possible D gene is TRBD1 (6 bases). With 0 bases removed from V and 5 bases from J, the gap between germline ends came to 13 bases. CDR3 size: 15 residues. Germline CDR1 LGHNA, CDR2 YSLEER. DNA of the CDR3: TGCGCCAGCAGCCAAGATATCGGGCAGGGGACTGAAGCTTTCTTT. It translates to CASSQDIGQGTEAFF.

The chain's CDR3 is CASRKTGETSEQFF. The CDR3 bases are TGTGCCAGCAGGAAGACGGGGGAGACCAGTGAGCAGTTCTTC. This chain joins TRBV7-3 and TRBJ2-1; D may be TRBD2 (6 bases). CDR1 is SGHTA, CDR2 FQGTGA, per germline. This CDR3 is built from 14 residues. V was pared by 6 bases and J by 9 bases, with 18 bases between.

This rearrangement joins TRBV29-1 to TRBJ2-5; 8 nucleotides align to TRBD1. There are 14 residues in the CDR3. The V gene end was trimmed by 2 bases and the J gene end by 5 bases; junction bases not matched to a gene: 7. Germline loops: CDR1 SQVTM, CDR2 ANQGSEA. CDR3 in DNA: TGCAGCGTTGAATCCCGGACAGGGAGGGAGACCCAGTACTTC. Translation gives CSVESRTGRETQYF.

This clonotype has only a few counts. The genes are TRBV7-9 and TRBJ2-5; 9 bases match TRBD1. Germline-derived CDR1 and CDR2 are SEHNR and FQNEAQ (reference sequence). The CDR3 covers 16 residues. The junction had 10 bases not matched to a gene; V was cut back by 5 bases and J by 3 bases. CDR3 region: CASSPELDRGEETQYF. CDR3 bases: TGTGCCAGCAGCCCAGAGTTGGACAGGGGCGAAGAGACCCAGTACTTC.

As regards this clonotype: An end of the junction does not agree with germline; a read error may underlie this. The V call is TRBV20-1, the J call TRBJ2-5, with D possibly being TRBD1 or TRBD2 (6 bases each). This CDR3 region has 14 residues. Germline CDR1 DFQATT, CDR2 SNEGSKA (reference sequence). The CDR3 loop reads CCARDRRGAVTQYF. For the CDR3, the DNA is TGCTGTGCTAGAGATCGGAGGGGGGCAGTGACCCAGTACTTC.